The 27 T cell receptor beta chains below come from one sample, sequenced in a study of response to subunit inactivated influenza vaccine. A single record per CDR3 protein comes from TCRdb applying MiXCR to the RT-PCR reads. The table shows about 650,000 distinct CDR3 sequences, with around a sixth occurring only once. The material was PBMCs from blood, obtained about 12 days after vaccination. The receptors shown here come from a man aged 45-65 years who received an inactivated influenza vaccine.

This clonotype was observed a few times. The rearrangement links TRBV20-1 to TRBJ2-1, with TRBD2 identical over 13 bases. Per germline, CDR1 DFQATT and CDR2 SNEGSKA (reference sequence). This CDR3 has 13 residues. Trimming removed 5 bases from V and 9 bases from J; junction bases left unmatched: 4. CDR3 loop: CSAGLAGAGEQFF. The CDR3, as DNA: TGCAGTGCTGGACTAGCGGGAGCGGGTGAGCAGTTCTTC.

This clonotype has at least ten counts. V and J are TRBV4-1 and TRBJ2-7; D gene ambiguous. CDR1 is MGHRA and CDR2 is YSYEKL in the germline V gene. This CDR3 has 15 residues. Trimming stripped 0 bases from V and 3 bases from J, with 12 bases between. In nucleotides, the CDR3 is TGCGCCAGCAGCCAAGATGACTCGCAGCTCTACGAGCAGTACTTC. Its protein product is CASSQDDSQLYEQYF.

This clonotype was observed a few times. The chain carries TRBV7-9 and TRBJ2-2; D may match TRBD1 or TRBD2 (5 bases each). The CDR3 consists of 15 residues. CDR1 and CDR2 (germline): SEHNR, FQNEAQ (reference sequence). V shed 1 base and J shed 4 bases, with 10 bases lying between them. CDR3 residues: CASSLGLGTTGELFF. CDR3 in DNA: TGTGCCAGCAGCTTAGGCCTTGGGACCACCGGGGAGCTGTTTTTT.

The chain is built from TRBV29-1 and TRBJ2-3; D unresolved. Deletions cut 0 bases from V and 4 bases from J, with 14 bases between. There are 15 residues in the CDR3. CDR1 SQVTM and CDR2 ANQGSEA come from the germline V gene. The CDR3 coding sequence is TGCAGCGTTGAAGATGCGCTACTGGTCGCAGATACGCAGTATTTT. Residues: CSVEDALLVADTQYF.

Ten or more counts support this clonotype. The CDR3 nucleotides are TGTGCCAGCAGTTTATCTGCGAGCACAGATACGCAGTATTTT. This sequence encodes CASSLSASTDTQYF. The chain combines TRBV12-3 or TRBV12-4 with TRBJ2-3; unclear D gene. The CDR3 is 14 residues long. V was shortened by 2 bases and J by 0 bases, with 6 bases between the two germline ends.

Only a few counts were recorded for this clonotype. The chain employs TRBV20-1 and TRBJ2-3, with D maybe TRBD1 (6 bases). This CDR3 is built from 15 residues. V was shortened by 5 bases and J by 0 bases, with 15 bases between the two germline ends. Per the germline V gene, CDR1 is DFQATT and CDR2 is SNEGSKA (reference sequence). CDR3: CSASTTGSSTDTQYF. The CDR3, as DNA: TGCAGTGCTTCTACGACAGGTTCTAGCACAGATACGCAGTATTTT.

This clonotype was observed a few times. The chain combines TRBV10-3 with TRBJ1-3; TRBD1 might be the D (6 bases). From germline, CDR1 is ENHRY and CDR2 SYGVKD. Between the trimmed V and J ends, which lost 10 bases and 6 bases, there was a span of 19 bases. The CDR3 spans 14 residues. This CDR3 is CATDPTGVQNTIYF. The CDR3 DNA reads TGTGCCACCGACCCGACAGGAGTCCAAAACACCATATATTTT.

The chain has TRBV11-2 and TRBJ1-5, with a possible D match to TRBD1 (5 bases). The CDR3 totals 13 residues. Trimming took 1 base from V and 9 from J, leaving 10 bases between them. Germline CDR1 SGHAT, CDR2 FQNNGV. CDR3 sequence (DNA): TGTGCCAGCAGCTTAGGGGGCTCGTGGCCCCAGCATTTT. This translates into CASSLGGSWPQHF.

The J gene is TRBJ2-5, the V gene TRBV12-3 or TRBV12-4; D is uncertain. The CDR3 covers 14 residues. V lost 2 bases to trimming and J lost 5 bases, with 12 bases between them. DNA of the CDR3: TGTGCCAGCAGTTTATTTCTAGATCGGGAGACCCAGTACTTC. Translation: CASSLFLDRETQYF.

There are a few counts of this clonotype. The chain uses TRBV12-3 or TRBV12-4 and TRBJ2-1; no firm D call. The CDR3 extends over 17 amino acids. V lost 7 bases and J 0 bases, leaving 19 bases between the germline ends. CDR3 coding DNA: TGTGCCAGCACCTCCTTCCCCGACTCTAGCTCCTACAATGAGCAGTTCTTC. It specifies CASTSFPDSSSYNEQFF.

This clonotype was observed at least ten times. The V gene is TRBV20-1, the J gene TRBJ2-5, with 7 bases that match TRBD2. The germline V gene encodes CDR1 DFQATT and CDR2 SNEGSKA (reference sequence). The CDR3 totals 14 residues. Trimming took 4 bases from V and 5 from J; bases not matched to a gene: 10. In DNA form, the CDR3 reads TGCAGTGCTAATCTTGGCGGGGGAGTGGAGACCCAGTACTTC. It encodes CSANLGGGVETQYF.

Here the CDR3 reads CSARAPGQGNTEAFF. CDR3 sequence (DNA): TGCAGTGCTAGAGCCCCGGGACAGGGGAACACTGAAGCTTTCTTT. The genes are TRBV20-1 and TRBJ1-1; 9 bases map to TRBD1. CDR3 length: 15 amino acids. The germline gives CDR1 DFQATT, CDR2 SNEGSKA (reference sequence). Trimming took 1 base from V and 1 from J; bases not matched to a gene: 4.

This chain links TRBV28 with TRBJ2-7; 9 bases align to TRBD2. The trim removed 6 bases at V and 3 bases at J, leaving 3 bases unmatched. The length of the CDR3 is 13 residues. Germline V gene data show CDR1 as MDHEN and CDR2 as SYDVKM. This CDR3 reads CASRTSGYYEQYF. For the CDR3, the DNA is TGTGCCAGCAGGACTAGCGGATACTACGAGCAGTACTTC.

This chain links TRBV11-2 with TRBJ2-3; 8 bases map to TRBD2. With V trimmed by 8 bases and J by 0 bases, 7 bases remained unmatched. CDR1 is SGHAT, CDR2 FQNNGV, per germline. This CDR3 is 15 amino acids long. DNA of the CDR3: TGTGCCAGCCTGACCGGGGGGGGCAGCACAGATACGCAGTATTTT. Translation: CASLTGGGSTDTQYF.

This clonotype was found a few times. The gene calls are TRBV7-2 and TRBJ2-1, with D possibly being TRBD1 (6 bases). The CDR3 is made up of 16 amino acids. In germline, CDR1 is SGHTA, CDR2 FQGNSA. V lost 5 bases, J lost 4 bases, and 18 bases lay in between. The CDR3 sequence is CASSLGTRDFYNEQFF. The CDR3 nucleotides are TGTGCCAGCAGCCTGGGGACACGAGACTTTTACAATGAGCAGTTCTTC.

This clonotype showed up just a few times. The chain carries TRBV20-1 and TRBJ1-2; the match to TRBD1 covers 7 bases. The CDR3 length is 12 residues. J gave up 7 bases and V 7 bases, and 9 bases lay outside the gene matches. Germline V CDR1 and CDR2: DFQATT, SNEGSKA (reference sequence). This CDR3 reads CSVVMTGSGYTF. The DNA for the CDR3 is TGCAGTGTTGTCATGACAGGGAGTGGCTACACCTTC.

This clonotype was observed at least ten times. The V gene is TRBV9, the J gene TRBJ1-6; possible D gene TRBD1, 6 bases. The CDR3 is 14 amino acids. Trimming left V 4 bases short and J 7 bases short, with 12 bases between. Germline CDR1 SGDLS, CDR2 YYNGEE. This CDR3 reads CASSSWTVNSPLHF. The DNA of the CDR3 is TGTGCCAGCAGCTCCTGGACAGTAAATTCACCCCTCCACTTT.

The chain joins TRBV18 to TRBJ1-1; 9 nucleotides line up with TRBD1. Per germline, CDR1 KGHSH and CDR2 LQKENI. V shed 8 bases and J 3 bases; nucleotides not matched to a gene: 4. This CDR3 is 13 amino acids long. The DNA for the CDR3 is TGTGCCAGCAAACAGGGGGCCTACACTGAAGCTTTCTTT. Its protein is CASKQGAYTEAFF.

The chain carries TRBV5-1 and TRBJ2-3; TRBD2 matches 8 bases. This CDR3 comprises 16 residues. CDR1 and CDR2 from the germline V gene are SGHRS and YFSETQ. Trimming cost V 5 bases and J 3 bases; bases outside gene matches: 11. The CDR3 sequence is CASRSIAGHLTDTQYF. DNA for the CDR3: TGCGCCAGCAGATCAATAGCGGGGCATCTTACAGATACGCAGTATTTT.

The J gene is TRBJ2-1, the V gene TRBV7-2; perhaps TRBD2 as D (5 bases). The CDR3 runs 16 residues. The V gene lost 1 base and the J gene lost 5 bases, with 15 bases spanning the gap. Looked up from germline, CDR1 is SGHTA and CDR2 is FQGNSA. CDR3 nucleotide sequence: TGTGCCAGCAGCTTAGTGGGCAAAGCGGTCCACAATGAGCAGTTCTTC. This codes for CASSLVGKAVHNEQFF.

CDR3: CASSQITSGRGNEQFF. CDR3 coding DNA: TGCGCCAGCAGCCAAATTACTAGCGGGAGGGGGAATGAGCAGTTCTTC. This chain links TRBV4-1 with TRBJ2-1; 13 bases fit TRBD2. V gave up 2 bases and J gave up 7 bases; unmatched junction bases: 5. The CDR3 runs to 16 residues. Germline lookup yields CDR1 MGHRA and CDR2 YSYEKL.

The V call is TRBV7-8, the J call TRBJ1-2, with D possibly being TRBD1 (6 bases). The CDR3 extends over 16 amino acids. V was shortened by 3 bases and J by 7 bases, with 21 bases between the two germline ends. Germline values: CDR1 SGHVS, CDR2 FQNEAQ. The CDR3 loop is CASSLYRDNPTGGYTF. The CDR3 DNA is TGTGCCAGCAGCTTGTACCGGGACAACCCAACGGGTGGCTACACCTTC. The complete variable domain, with remaining parts taken from reference TRBV7-8 and TRBJ1-2, reads GAGVSQSPRYKVAKRGQDVALRCDPISGHVSLFWYQQALGQGPEFLTYFQNEAQLDKSGLPSDRFFAERPEGSVSTLKIQRTQQEDSAVYLCASSLYRDNPTGGYTFGSGTRLTVV.

V usage is TRBV7-2 and J usage is TRBJ2-7, with a tentative D call TRBD2 (6 bases). The germline V gene has CDR1 SGHTA and CDR2 FQGNSA. This CDR3 is built from 15 residues. The V end lost 5 bases, the J end lost 6 bases, and 20 bases lay between the germline ends. For the CDR3, the DNA is TGTGCCAGCAGCCTTCTGGGGGTCGGAGGGTCCGAGCAGTACTTC. It encodes CASSLLGVGGSEQYF. Looking up the rest from reference TRBV7-2 and TRBJ2-7 gives the full variable domain: GAGVSQSPSNKVTEKGKDVELRCDPISGHTALYWYRQSLGQGLEFLIYFQGNSAPDKSGLPSDRFSAERTGGSVSTLTIQRTQQEDSAVYLCASSLLGVGGSEQYFGPGTRLTVT.

The chain is built from TRBV12-3 or TRBV12-4 and TRBJ2-7, with TRBD2 matching 8 bases. J lost 5 bases, V lost 6 bases, and 9 bases had no gene match. This CDR3 has 14 residues. For the CDR3, the DNA is TGTGCCAGCAGCCCCGGGGGGGGGCTGCACGAGCAGTACTTC. This gives the protein CASSPGGGLHEQYF.

This clonotype turned up a few times. The chain uses TRBV4-3 and TRBJ2-3; D remains unclear. CDR3 size: 12 residues. CDR1 is LGHNA, CDR2 YSLEER, per germline. The ends were cut back, 2 bases at V and 4 bases at J, with 4 bases in the middle. CDR3 in amino acids: CASSQISDTQYF. CDR3 sequence (DNA): TGCGCCAGCAGCCAAATCTCAGATACGCAGTATTTT.

There are a few counts of this clonotype. V and J are TRBV3-1 and TRBJ1-1; a possible D gene is TRBD1 (5 bases). The ends were cut back, 3 bases at V and 0 bases at J, with 11 bases in the middle. CDR1 and CDR2 from the germline V gene are LGHDT and YNNKEL (reference sequence). This CDR3 spans 15 amino acids. The CDR3: CASSQGGVMNTEAFF. The CDR3, as DNA: TGTGCCAGCAGCCAGGGGGGGGTCATGAACACTGAAGCTTTCTTT.

Only a few counts were recorded for this clonotype. CDR3 nucleotide sequence: TGTGCCAGTGACAGGGGGCTAATGGGAGAGACCCAGTACTTC. It encodes CASDRGLMGETQYF. The genes are TRBV25-1 and TRBJ2-5, with 10 bases fitting TRBD1. J gave up 4 bases and V 9 bases, and 8 bases lay outside the gene matches. The CDR3 has 14 amino acids. Germline values: CDR1 MGHDK, CDR2 SYGVNS.